The 32 T cell receptor beta chains in this list originate from one sample, sequenced in a study of OX40 agonist ivuxolimab in advanced cancers. Method: immunoSEQ multiplex PCR; TCRdb's copy keeps in-frame clones and lacks some. Seen here are roughly 50,000 clones, about 80% observed once, and the top ten hold roughly 4%. Sequencing used CD4+ or CD8+ T cells sorted from blood, obtained in a trial of the OX40 agonist ivuxolimab. Source of these receptors: an adult with an advanced solid tumor such as melanoma, head and neck, liver or kidney cancer.

This clone was recorded a few times. The gene calls are TRBV19 and TRBJ2-1; no firm D call. CDR1 and CDR2 (germline): LNHDA, SQIVND (reference sequence). V was shortened by 6 bases and J by 3 bases, with 12 bases between the two germline ends. There are 14 residues in the CDR3. CDR3: CASRDGYLYNEQFF. The DNA of the CDR3 is TGTGCCAGTAGAGACGGGTACCTCTACAATGAGCAGTTCTTC.

The chain couples TRBV7-2 to TRBJ2-3; TRBD2 matches at 9 bases. With V trimmed by 8 bases and J by 6 bases, 6 bases remained unmatched. The germline CDR1 and CDR2 sequences are SGHTA and FQGNSA. The CDR3 is made up of 13 amino acids. The CDR3 spells CASGGRAGDTQYF. The CDR3 DNA follows: TGTGCCAGCGGCGGGAGGGCTGGGGATACGCAGTATTTT. The full variable domain, in which reference TRBV7-2 and TRBJ2-3 provide the parts outside the CDR3, is GAGVSQSPSNKVTEKGKDVELRCDPISGHTALYWYRQSLGQGLEFLIYFQGNSAPDKSGLPSDRFSAERTGGSVSTLTIQRTQQEDSAVYLCASGGRAGDTQYFGPGTRLTVL.

The chain links TRBV5-1 to TRBJ2-2; no clear D gene. The CDR3 is made up of 14 amino acids. V was cut by 7 bases and J by 1 base, with 11 bases left in between. CDR1 and CDR2 from the germline V gene are SGHRS and YFSETQ. The CDR3: CASGKGRNTGELFF. CDR3 DNA sequence: TGCGCCAGCGGGAAGGGCAGGAACACCGGGGAGCTGTTTTTT.

This sequence joins TRBV5-1 and TRBJ2-6, with a weak D call TRBD2 (5 bases). The germline V and J ends were trimmed by 6 bases and 3 bases, with 16 bases remaining between them. CDR3 size: 16 residues. The germline V gene has CDR1 SGHRS and CDR2 YFSETQ. The CDR3 sequence: CASKVGVESGANVLTF. In DNA form, the CDR3 reads TGCGCCAGCAAGGTCGGGGTCGAGAGTGGGGCCAACGTCCTGACTTTC.

The chain is built from TRBV5-1 and TRBJ2-2; D possibly corresponds to TRBD2 (6 bases). Trimming pared 7 bases from V and 2 bases from J, leaving 15 bases between. Germline values: CDR1 SGHRS, CDR2 YFSETQ. This CDR3 comprises 15 residues. The CDR3 loop reads CASWTGGINTGELFF. Here the CDR3 DNA reads TGCGCCAGCTGGACTGGGGGGATTAACACCGGGGAGCTGTTTTTT. The complete variable domain, with remaining parts taken from reference TRBV5-1 and TRBJ2-2, reads KAGVTQTPRYLIKTRGQQVTLSCSPISGHRSVSWYQQTPGQGLQFLFEYFSETQRNKGNFPGRFSGRQFSNSRSEMNVSTLELGDSALYLCASWTGGINTGELFFGEGSRLTVL.

The chain has TRBV29-1 and TRBJ1-3, with 7 bases matching TRBD1. This CDR3 has 15 amino acids. CDR1 and CDR2 from the germline V gene are SQVTM and ANQGSEA. V lost 3 bases and J lost 2; bases outside the gene matches: 7. CDR3 loop: CSVDDDRAAGNTIYF. The CDR3, as DNA: TGCAGCGTTGATGATGACAGGGCGGCTGGAAACACCATATATTTT.

The chain links TRBV2 to TRBJ2-7, with 7 nucleotides matching TRBD2. V was clipped by 4 bases and J by 7 bases; unmatched bases: 19. This CDR3 spans 17 amino acids. Germline V lookup: CDR1 SNHLY, CDR2 FYNNEI. Here the CDR3 DNA reads TGTGCCAGCAGTGCCTTGATGACCGGGACTACCACGGGAGAGCAGTACTTC. It yields the protein CASSALMTGTTTGEQYF.

The chain is built from TRBV6-5 and TRBJ2-5; 10 bases fit TRBD2. The tail of the sequence fits TRBJ2-7 better, so the J call may be wrong. This CDR3 is 14 amino acids long. The germline CDR1 and CDR2 sequences are MNHEY and SVGAGI. The CDR3 loop reads CASRGLAVPYEQYF. The CDR3 DNA is TGTGCCAGCAGAGGACTAGCGGTCCCCTACGAGCAGTACTTC.

The chain combines TRBV30 with TRBJ2-3, with 7 nucleotides matching TRBD2. V dropped 4 bases and J dropped 2; count of bases not matched to a gene: 6. From germline, CDR1 is GTSNPN and CDR2 SVGIG (reference sequence). CDR3 size: 14 residues. CDR3 loop: CAWNGGRNTDTQYF. CDR3 nucleotide sequence: TGTGCCTGGAACGGGGGGAGGAACACAGATACGCAGTATTTT.

The V gene is TRBV7-2, the J gene TRBJ2-2; 12 positions match TRBD1. The CDR3 spans 16 residues. Germline CDR1 and CDR2: SGHTA and FQGNSA. V shed 5 bases, J shed 7 bases, and the junction held 8 bases outside the gene matches. The CDR3 bases are TGTGCCAGCAGCCCCGGGACAGGGGGCGCGCACGGGGAGCTGTTTTTT. It codes for CASSPGTGGAHGELFF.

The J gene is TRBJ2-1, the V gene TRBV5-1; D unresolved. CDR3 size: 14 residues. Trimming took off 2 bases at V and 5 bases at J, with 11 bases between the two ends. Germline loops: CDR1 SGHRS, CDR2 YFSETQ. Here the CDR3 DNA reads TGCGCCAGCAGCTTTCAGTATCTCAACAATGAGCAGTTCTTC. Its protein product is CASSFQYLNNEQFF.

V usage is TRBV7-6 and J usage is TRBJ2-7; D is possibly TRBD2 (7 bases). From germline, CDR1 is SGHVS and CDR2 FNYEAQ. Trimming pared 0 bases from V and 4 bases from J, leaving 10 bases between. The CDR3 length is 14 residues. This CDR3 is CASSLAAGAYEQYF. CDR3 DNA sequence: TGTGCCAGCAGCTTAGCGGCGGGGGCATACGAGCAGTACTTC.

Details on this clone: A read error may produce the germline difference seen at one junction end. Other DNA sequences in the same sample also yield this CDR3. The rearrangement joins TRBV15 to TRBJ2-2; D not certain. There are 15 residues in the CDR3. Germline V CDR1 and CDR2: LNHNV, YYDKDF (reference sequence). The CDR3 sequence: CATSRDRNRGGELFF. CDR3 sequence (DNA): TGTGCTACCAGCAGAGACCGGAATAGAGGCGGGGAGCTGTTTTTT. The variable domain in full, with the rest retrieved from reference TRBV15 and TRBJ2-2, is DAMVIQNPRYQVTQFGKPVTLSCSQTLNHNVMYWYQQKSSQAPKLLFHYYDKDFNNEADTPDNFQSRRPNTSFCFLDIRSPGLGDTAMYLCATSRDRNRGGELFFGEGSRLTVL.

The V gene is TRBV7-2, the J gene TRBJ1-5, with 7 bases aligning to TRBD1. Trimming cost V 0 bases and J 1 base; bases outside gene matches: 6. This CDR3 has 17 amino acids. Germline V gene sequence: CDR1 SGHTA, CDR2 FQGNSA. The CDR3: CASSLAGGGWSNQPQHF. DNA of the CDR3: TGTGCCAGCAGCTTAGCGGGAGGGGGCTGGAGCAATCAGCCCCAGCATTTT.

J is TRBJ1-5 and V is TRBV6-6; 10 nucleotides line up with TRBD1. Germline V gene data show CDR1 as MNHNY and CDR2 as SVGAGI (reference sequence). This CDR3 has 15 residues. V shed 2 bases and J 9 bases; nucleotides not matched to a gene: 7. Here the CDR3 DNA reads TGTGCCAGCAGTTACCCGGACAGGGGGGGATCGCCCCAGCATTTT. It translates to CASSYPDRGGSPQHF.

The chain is built from TRBV28 and TRBJ1-1; TRBD1 agrees at 9 bases. This CDR3 has 17 residues. Germline loops: CDR1 MDHEN, CDR2 SYDVKM. V was pared by 4 bases and J by 4 bases, with 13 bases of the junction left unmatched. This chain's CDR3 is CASSSSPGTGPGTEAFF. DNA for the CDR3: TGTGCCAGCAGTTCCTCTCCCGGGACAGGGCCGGGCACTGAAGCTTTCTTT.

The V and J genes are TRBV5-1 and TRBJ2-3; tentatively, D is TRBD1 or TRBD2 (6 bases each). Germline V lookup: CDR1 SGHRS, CDR2 YFSETQ. V gave up 4 bases and J gave up 1 base, with 10 bases separating them. The CDR3 loop spans 14 amino acids. CDR3 bases: TGCGCCAGCAGCGCCGGGGGCGGCACAGATACGCAGTATTTT. Translated: CASSAGGGTDTQYF. The variable domain in full, with the rest retrieved from reference TRBV5-1 and TRBJ2-3, is KAGVTQTPRYLIKTRGQQVTLSCSPISGHRSVSWYQQTPGQGLQFLFEYFSETQRNKGNFPGRFSGRQFSNSRSEMNVSTLELGDSALYLCASSAGGGTDTQYFGPGTRLTVL.

The chain uses TRBV18 and TRBJ1-4, with D unresolved. Trimming stripped 2 bases from V and 6 bases from J, with 13 bases between. This CDR3 has 15 amino acids. Germline V gene data show CDR1 as KGHSH and CDR2 as LQKENI. The CDR3 sequence is CASSPMLSNYEKLFF. The CDR3 nucleotides read TGTGCCAGCTCACCAATGCTGAGTAATTATGAAAAACTGTTTTTT.

This chain links TRBV28 with TRBJ2-7; 9 nucleotides match TRBD2. V lost 4 bases and J lost 2; bases outside the gene matches: 3. Germline V lookup: CDR1 MDHEN, CDR2 SYDVKM. CDR3 length: 14 residues. CDR3 in amino acids: CASSSGGRAYEQYF. CDR3 DNA: TGTGCCAGCAGTTCGGGCGGGAGGGCCTACGAGCAGTACTTC.

This rearrangement joins TRBV6-5 to TRBJ1-4, with D tentatively TRBD1 (5 bases). Germline lookup yields CDR1 MNHEY and CDR2 SVGAGI. V gave up 4 bases and J gave up 3 bases, with 12 bases separating them. This CDR3 comprises 15 residues. The CDR3 coding sequence is TGTGCCAGCAGTTCGTCAGGGTGGGCTAATGAAAAACTGTTTTTT. As protein: CASSSSGWANEKLFF.

J is TRBJ2-3 and V is TRBV19, with 8 bases identical to TRBD2. Germline V gene sequence: CDR1 LNHDA, CDR2 SQIVND (reference sequence). The CDR3 length is 16 residues. J lost 3 bases, V lost 4 bases, and 9 bases had no gene match. CDR3 sequence (DNA): TGTGCCAGTAGTACTTCCCGGGGGGGGTTGACAGATACGCAGTATTTT. This gives the protein CASSTSRGGLTDTQYF.

The rearrangement links TRBV7-6 to TRBJ2-7; TRBD2 agrees at 15 bases. Germline loops: CDR1 SGHVS, CDR2 FNYEAQ. Trimming at V came to 5 bases and at J to 1 base, leaving 3 bases not matched to a gene. The CDR3 contains 16 residues. Here the CDR3 reads CASSPGTSGGSYEQYF. CDR3 bases: TGTGCCAGCAGCCCCGGGACTAGCGGGGGGTCCTACGAGCAGTACTTC.

Here the CDR3 reads CASSLAMSFIYEQYF. The CDR3 nucleotides read TGTGCCAGCAGCTTAGCAATGTCCTTTATCTACGAGCAGTACTTC. V usage is TRBV7-2 and J usage is TRBJ2-7; D uncertain. The CDR3 contains 15 residues. Germline V gives CDR1 SGHTA, CDR2 FQGNSA. V lost 0 bases and J lost 3, with 12 bases in between.

This chain joins TRBV12-5 and TRBJ2-3; no reliable D call. Germline-derived CDR1 and CDR2 are LGHNT and FRNRAP. This CDR3 has 14 residues. Trimming removed 7 bases from V and 0 bases from J, with 11 bases in between. CDR3 loop: CASDPGLSTDTQYF. The CDR3 coding sequence is TGTGCTAGTGACCCAGGCCTTAGCACAGATACGCAGTATTTT.

The chain links TRBV19 to TRBJ2-6; TRBD1 matches 7 bases. The trim removed 8 bases at V and 4 bases at J, leaving 5 bases unmatched. The CDR3 contains 14 residues. Per germline, CDR1 LNHDA and CDR2 SQIVND (reference sequence). CDR3 nucleotides: TGTGCCAGTGAGACAGGGACGGGGGCCAACGTCCTGACTTTC. It yields the protein CASETGTGANVLTF.

The rearrangement links TRBV7-2 to TRBJ1-2; D is undetermined. The CDR3 runs 13 residues. CDR1 SGHTA and CDR2 FQGNSA come from the germline V gene. V was shortened by 7 bases and J by 0 bases, with 9 bases between the two germline ends. The DNA for the CDR3 is TGTGCCAGCATCATCAATGCTAACTATGGCTACACCTTC. Its protein is CASIINANYGYTF.

The chain couples TRBV2 to TRBJ1-1; tentative D call: TRBD1 (5 bases). CDR3 length: 12 residues. Per germline, CDR1 SNHLY and CDR2 FYNNEI. V lost 8 bases, J lost 7 bases, and 14 bases lay in between. The CDR3 protein is CASGAGFGEAFF. The CDR3 DNA reads as TGTGCCAGCGGGGCAGGGTTTGGTGAAGCTTTCTTT.

The chain joins TRBV7-9 to TRBJ2-4, with D perhaps matching TRBD2 (5 bases). V gave up 4 bases and J gave up 15 bases, with 16 bases separating them. The CDR3 sequence is 12 residues long. The V gene's germline CDR1 is SEHNR and CDR2 FQNEAQ (reference sequence). CDR3 DNA: TGTGCCAGCAGCTCTCGGGGTCCCGAGGGGTACTTC. Encoded protein: CASSSRGPEGYF.

The genes are TRBV7-2 and TRBJ2-5; 10 bases align to TRBD2. Germline lookup yields CDR1 SGHTA and CDR2 FQGNSA. J lost 5 bases, V lost 3 bases, and 3 bases had no gene match. The length of the CDR3 is 14 residues. In DNA, the CDR3 is TGTGCCAGCAGCTTTGAGCGGGGGGGGGAGACCCAGTACTTC. Protein sequence: CASSFERGGETQYF.

This clone was detected only once. The gene calls are TRBV2 and TRBJ1-2; 7 positions match TRBD1. CDR3 size: 14 residues. From germline, CDR1 is SNHLY and CDR2 FYNNEI. The V and J ends lost 5 bases and 2 bases, in that order; junction bases with no gene match: 5. The CDR3 region is CASSKGTANYGYTF. The DNA for the CDR3 is TGTGCCAGCAGTAAAGGGACAGCGAACTATGGCTACACCTTC.

The CDR3 bases are TGCGCCAGCAGCTTAGACGGGGATTCGGGCTACACCTTC. Translation gives CASSLDGDSGYTF. The V gene is TRBV5-1, the J gene TRBJ1-2; D remains unclear. This CDR3 contains 13 residues. CDR1 and CDR2 from the germline V gene are SGHRS and YFSETQ. With 2 bases removed from V and 8 bases from J, the gap between germline ends came to 13 bases.

This clone came up a few times. The gene calls are TRBV11-2 and TRBJ1-2; possible D gene TRBD1, 5 bases. V was pared by 2 bases and J by 4 bases, with 8 bases between. Germline lookup yields CDR1 SGHAT and CDR2 FQNNGV. The CDR3 runs 13 residues. The CDR3 spells CASSLQGTYGYTF. The CDR3 bases are TGTGCCAGCAGCTTACAGGGAACCTATGGCTACACCTTC.